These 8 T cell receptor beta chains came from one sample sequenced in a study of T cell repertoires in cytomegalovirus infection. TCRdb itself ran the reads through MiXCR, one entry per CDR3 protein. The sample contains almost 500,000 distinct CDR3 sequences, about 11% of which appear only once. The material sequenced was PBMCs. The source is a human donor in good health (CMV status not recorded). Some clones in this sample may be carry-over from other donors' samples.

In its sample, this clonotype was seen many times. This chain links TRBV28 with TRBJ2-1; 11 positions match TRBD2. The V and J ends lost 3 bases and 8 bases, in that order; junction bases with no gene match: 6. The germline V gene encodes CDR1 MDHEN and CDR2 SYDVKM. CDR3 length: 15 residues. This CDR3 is CASSFGSGRGDEQFF. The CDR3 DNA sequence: TGTGCCAGCAGTTTCGGTAGCGGGAGGGGAGATGAGCAGTTCTTC.

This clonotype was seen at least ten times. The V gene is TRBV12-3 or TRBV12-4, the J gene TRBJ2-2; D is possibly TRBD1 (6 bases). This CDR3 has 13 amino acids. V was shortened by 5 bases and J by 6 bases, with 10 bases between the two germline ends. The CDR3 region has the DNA TGTGCCAGCAGTAGGCAGGGGTCCGGGGAGCTGTTTTTT. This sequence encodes CASSRQGSGELFF.

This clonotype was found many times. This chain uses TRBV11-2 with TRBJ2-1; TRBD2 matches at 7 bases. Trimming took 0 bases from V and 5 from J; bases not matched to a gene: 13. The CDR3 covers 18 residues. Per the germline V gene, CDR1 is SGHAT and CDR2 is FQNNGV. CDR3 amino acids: CASSLESRAGETNNEQFF. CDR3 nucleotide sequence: TGTGCCAGCAGCTTAGAGTCGCGGGCGGGGGAAACGAACAATGAGCAGTTCTTC.

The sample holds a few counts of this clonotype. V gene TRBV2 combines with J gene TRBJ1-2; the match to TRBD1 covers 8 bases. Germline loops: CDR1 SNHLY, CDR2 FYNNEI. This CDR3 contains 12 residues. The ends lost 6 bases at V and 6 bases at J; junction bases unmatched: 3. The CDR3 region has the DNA TGTGCCAGCAGGGGACAGGAAAATGGCTACACCTTC. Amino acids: CASRGQENGYTF.

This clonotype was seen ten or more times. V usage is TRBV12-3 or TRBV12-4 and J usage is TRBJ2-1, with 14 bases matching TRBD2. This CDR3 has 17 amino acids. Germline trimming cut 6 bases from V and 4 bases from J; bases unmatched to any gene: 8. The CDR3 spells CASSPGLAGETYNEQFF. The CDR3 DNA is TGTGCCAGCAGCCCGGGACTAGCGGGAGAGACGTACAATGAGCAGTTCTTC.

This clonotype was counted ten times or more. This CDR3 reads CASGLSPETQYF. The CDR3 DNA sequence: TGTGCCAGCGGCCTTTCGCCAGAGACCCAGTACTTC. V usage is TRBV12-3 or TRBV12-4 and J usage is TRBJ2-5; D not certain. The CDR3 sequence is 12 residues long. V lost 8 bases, J lost 4 bases, and 11 bases lay in between.

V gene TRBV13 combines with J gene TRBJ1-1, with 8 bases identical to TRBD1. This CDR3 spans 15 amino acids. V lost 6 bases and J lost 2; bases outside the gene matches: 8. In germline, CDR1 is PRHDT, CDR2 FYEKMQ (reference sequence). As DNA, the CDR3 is TGTGCCAGCAGGACCGGGACAGGTTATAACACTGAAGCTTTCTTT. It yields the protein CASRTGTGYNTEAFF.

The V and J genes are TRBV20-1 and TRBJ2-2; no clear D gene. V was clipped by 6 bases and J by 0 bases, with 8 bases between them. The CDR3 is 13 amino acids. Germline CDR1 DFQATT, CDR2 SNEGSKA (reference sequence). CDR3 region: CSATHANTGELFF. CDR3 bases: TGCAGTGCCACACACGCGAACACCGGGGAGCTGTTTTTT.